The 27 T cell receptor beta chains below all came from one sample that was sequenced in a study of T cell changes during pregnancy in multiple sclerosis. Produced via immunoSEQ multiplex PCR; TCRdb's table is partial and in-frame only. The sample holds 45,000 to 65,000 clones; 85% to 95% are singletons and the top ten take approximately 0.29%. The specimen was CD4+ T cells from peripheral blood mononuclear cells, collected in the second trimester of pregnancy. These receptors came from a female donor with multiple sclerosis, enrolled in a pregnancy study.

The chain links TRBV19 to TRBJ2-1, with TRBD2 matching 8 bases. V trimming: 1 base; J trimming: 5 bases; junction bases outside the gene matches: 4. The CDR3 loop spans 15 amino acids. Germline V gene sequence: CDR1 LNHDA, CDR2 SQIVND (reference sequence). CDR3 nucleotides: TGTGCCAGTAGTATAGGTGGTAGCGGGGACAATGAGCAGTTCTTC. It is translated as CASSIGGSGDNEQFF.

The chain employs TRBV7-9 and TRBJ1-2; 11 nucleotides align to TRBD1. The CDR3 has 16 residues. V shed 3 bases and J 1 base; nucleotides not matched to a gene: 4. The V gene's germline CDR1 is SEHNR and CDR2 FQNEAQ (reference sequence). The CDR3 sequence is CASSFRDRGINYGYTF. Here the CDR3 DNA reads TGTGCCAGCAGCTTCCGGGACAGGGGGATTAACTATGGCTACACCTTC.

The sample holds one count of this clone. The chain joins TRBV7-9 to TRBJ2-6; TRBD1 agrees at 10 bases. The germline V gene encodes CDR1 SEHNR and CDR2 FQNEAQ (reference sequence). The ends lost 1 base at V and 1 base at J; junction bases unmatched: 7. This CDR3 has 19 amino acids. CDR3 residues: CASSLGRTGGSSGANVLTF. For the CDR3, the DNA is TGTGCCAGCAGCTTAGGACGGACAGGGGGAAGTTCTGGGGCCAACGTCCTGACTTTC.

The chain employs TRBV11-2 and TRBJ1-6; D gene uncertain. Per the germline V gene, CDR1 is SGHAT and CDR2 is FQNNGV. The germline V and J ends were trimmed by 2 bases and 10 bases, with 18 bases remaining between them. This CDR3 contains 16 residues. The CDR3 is CASSLQAGAGSSPLHF. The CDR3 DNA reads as TGTGCCAGCAGCTTACAGGCAGGAGCGGGGTCATCACCCCTCCACTTT.

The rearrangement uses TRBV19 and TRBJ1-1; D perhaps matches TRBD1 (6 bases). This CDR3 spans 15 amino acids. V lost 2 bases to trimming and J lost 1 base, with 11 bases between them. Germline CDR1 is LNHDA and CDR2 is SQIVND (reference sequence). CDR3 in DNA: TGTGCCAGTAGTATATTACAGGGTTGGAACACTGAAGCTTTCTTT. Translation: CASSILQGWNTEAFF.

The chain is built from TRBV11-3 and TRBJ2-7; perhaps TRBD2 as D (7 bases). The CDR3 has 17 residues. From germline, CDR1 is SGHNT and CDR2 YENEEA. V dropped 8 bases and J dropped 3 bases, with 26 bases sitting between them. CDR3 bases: TGTGCCAGCCCGTTTGGGCAGGCGGGGGCCGGCCGCTACGAGCAGTACTTC. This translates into CASPFGQAGAGRYEQYF. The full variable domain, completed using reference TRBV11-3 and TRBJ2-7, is EAGVVQSPRYKIIEKKQPVAFWCNPISGHNTLYWYLQNLGQGPELLIRYENEEAVDDSQLPKDRFSAERLKGVDSTLKIQPAELGDSAVYLCASPFGQAGAGRYEQYFGPGTRLTVT.

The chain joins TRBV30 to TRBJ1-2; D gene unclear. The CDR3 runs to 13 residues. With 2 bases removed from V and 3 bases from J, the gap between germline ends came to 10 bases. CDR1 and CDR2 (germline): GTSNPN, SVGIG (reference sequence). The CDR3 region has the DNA TGTGCCTGGAGTAGAAACAGAGACTATGGCTACACCTTC. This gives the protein CAWSRNRDYGYTF.

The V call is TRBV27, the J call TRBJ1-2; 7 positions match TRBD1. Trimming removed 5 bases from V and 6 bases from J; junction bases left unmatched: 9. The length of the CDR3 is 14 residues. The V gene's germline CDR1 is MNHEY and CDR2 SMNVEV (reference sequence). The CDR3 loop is CASSQRQGDNGYTF. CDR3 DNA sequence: TGTGCCAGCAGTCAACGACAGGGTGACAATGGCTACACCTTC.

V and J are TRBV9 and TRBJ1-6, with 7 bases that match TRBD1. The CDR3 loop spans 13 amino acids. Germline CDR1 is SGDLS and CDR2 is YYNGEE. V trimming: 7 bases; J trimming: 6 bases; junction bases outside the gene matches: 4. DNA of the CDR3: TGTGCCAGCGGTGGGGACAGTAATTCACCCCTCCACTTT. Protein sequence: CASGGDSNSPLHF.

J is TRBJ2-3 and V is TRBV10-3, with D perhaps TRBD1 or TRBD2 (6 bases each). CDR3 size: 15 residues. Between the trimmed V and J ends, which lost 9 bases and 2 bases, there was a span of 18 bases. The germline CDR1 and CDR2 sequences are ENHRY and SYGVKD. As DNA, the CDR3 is TGTGCCATAACTGAGGGGGGCCGTGACACAGATACGCAGTATTTT. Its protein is CAITEGGRDTDTQYF.

As DNA, the CDR3 is TGTGCCAGCCCCCCCCCTCCACCGTTCGGCGGCATTCAGTACTTC. Protein product: CASPPPPPFGGIQYF. The rearrangement joins TRBV27 to TRBJ2-4, with no clear D. The CDR3 is 15 residues long. Trimming removed 8 bases at V and 9 bases at J, with 23 bases between. The germline CDR1 and CDR2 sequences are MNHEY and SMNVEV (reference sequence).

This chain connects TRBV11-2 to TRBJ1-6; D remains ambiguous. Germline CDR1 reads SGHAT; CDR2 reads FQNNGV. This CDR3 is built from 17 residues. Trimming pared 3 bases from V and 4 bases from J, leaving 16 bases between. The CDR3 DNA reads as TGTGCCAGCAGCTTCTCCGGCCGCGGATTATATAATTCACCCCTCCACTTT. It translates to CASSFSGRGLYNSPLHF. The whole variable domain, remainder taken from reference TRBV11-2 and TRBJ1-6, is EAGVAQSPRYKIIEKRQSVAFWCNPISGHATLYWYQQILGQGPKLLIQFQNNGVVDDSQLPKDRFSAERLKGVDSTLKIQPAKLEDSAVYLCASSFSGRGLYNSPLHFGNGTRLTVT.

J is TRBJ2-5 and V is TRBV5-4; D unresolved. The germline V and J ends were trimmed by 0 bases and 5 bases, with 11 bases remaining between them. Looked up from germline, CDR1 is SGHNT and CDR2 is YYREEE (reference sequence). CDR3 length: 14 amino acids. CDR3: CASSLVSSSETQYF. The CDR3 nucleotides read TGTGCCAGCAGCTTGGTGTCCAGTTCTGAGACCCAGTACTTC.

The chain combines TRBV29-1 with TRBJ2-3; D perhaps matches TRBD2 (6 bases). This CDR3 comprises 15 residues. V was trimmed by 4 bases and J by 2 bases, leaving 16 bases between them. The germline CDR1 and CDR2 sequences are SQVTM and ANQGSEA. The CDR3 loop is CSVVRGSTTTDTQYF. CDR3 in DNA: TGCAGCGTTGTGCGGGGCTCCACTACCACAGATACGCAGTATTTT.

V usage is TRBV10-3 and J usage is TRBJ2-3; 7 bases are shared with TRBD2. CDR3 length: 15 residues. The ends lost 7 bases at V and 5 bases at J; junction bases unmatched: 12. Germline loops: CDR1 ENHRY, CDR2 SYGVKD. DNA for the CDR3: TGTGCCATCAAGGCTAGCGGAAAAGTGGGAGATACGCAGTATTTT. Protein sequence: CAIKASGKVGDTQYF.

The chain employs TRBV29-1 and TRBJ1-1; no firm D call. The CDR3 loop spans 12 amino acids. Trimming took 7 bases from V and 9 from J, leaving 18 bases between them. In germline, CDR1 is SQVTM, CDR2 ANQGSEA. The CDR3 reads CSGVEGRMQAFF. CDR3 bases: TGCAGCGGTGTGGAGGGAAGGATGCAAGCTTTCTTT.

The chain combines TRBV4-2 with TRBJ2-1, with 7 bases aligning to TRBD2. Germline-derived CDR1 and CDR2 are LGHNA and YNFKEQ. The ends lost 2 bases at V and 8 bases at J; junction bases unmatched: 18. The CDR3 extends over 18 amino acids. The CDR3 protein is CASSQNTRLAGVFHEQFF. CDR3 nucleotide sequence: TGTGCCAGCAGCCAAAATACCAGACTAGCTGGAGTGTTCCATGAGCAGTTCTTC.

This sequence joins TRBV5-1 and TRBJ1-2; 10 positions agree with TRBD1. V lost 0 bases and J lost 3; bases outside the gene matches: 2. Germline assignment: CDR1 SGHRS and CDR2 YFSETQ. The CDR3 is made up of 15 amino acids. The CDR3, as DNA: TGCGCCAGCAGCTTGGAGACAGGGGGCGACTATGGCTACACCTTC. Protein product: CASSLETGGDYGYTF.

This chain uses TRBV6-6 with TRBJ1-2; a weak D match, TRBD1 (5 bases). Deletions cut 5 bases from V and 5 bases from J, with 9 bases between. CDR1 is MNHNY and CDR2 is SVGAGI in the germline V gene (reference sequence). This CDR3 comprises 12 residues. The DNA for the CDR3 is TGTGCCAGCAGTCCTGGGGCATATGGCTACACCTTC. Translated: CASSPGAYGYTF.

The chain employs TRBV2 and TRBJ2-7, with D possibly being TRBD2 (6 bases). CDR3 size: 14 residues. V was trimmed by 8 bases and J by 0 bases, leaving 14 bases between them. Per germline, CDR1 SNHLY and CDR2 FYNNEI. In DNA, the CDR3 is TGTGCCAGCCAGACGGCGGGGAGCTCCTACGAGCAGTACTTC. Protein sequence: CASQTAGSSYEQYF.

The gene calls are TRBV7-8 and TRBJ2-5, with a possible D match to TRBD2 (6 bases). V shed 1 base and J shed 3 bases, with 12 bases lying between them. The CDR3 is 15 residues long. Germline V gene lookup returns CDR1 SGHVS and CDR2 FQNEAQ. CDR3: CASSLVLAGKETQYF. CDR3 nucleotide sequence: TGTGCCAGCAGCTTAGTTCTCGCGGGGAAAGAGACCCAGTACTTC. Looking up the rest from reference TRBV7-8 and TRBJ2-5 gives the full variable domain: GAGVSQSPRYKVAKRGQDVALRCDPISGHVSLFWYQQALGQGPEFLTYFQNEAQLDKSGLPSDRFFAERPEGSVSTLKIQRTQQEDSAVYLCASSLVLAGKETQYFGPGTRLLVL.

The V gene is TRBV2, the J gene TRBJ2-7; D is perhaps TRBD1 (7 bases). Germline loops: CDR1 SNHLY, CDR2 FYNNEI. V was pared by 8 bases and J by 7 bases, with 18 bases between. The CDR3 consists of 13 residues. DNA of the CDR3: TGTGCCAGCCGGGGCAGGGGGGTGAGGGAGCAGTACTTC. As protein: CASRGRGVREQYF.

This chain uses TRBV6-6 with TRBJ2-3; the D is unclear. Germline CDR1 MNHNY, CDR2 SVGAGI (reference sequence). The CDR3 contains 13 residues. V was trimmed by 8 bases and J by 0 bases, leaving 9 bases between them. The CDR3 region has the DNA TGTGCCAGCGGCACCACAAGCACAGATACGCAGTATTTT. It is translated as CASGTTSTDTQYF.

CDR3 sequence reads: CASSLPPYNEQFF. CDR3 nucleotide sequence: TGTGCCAGCAGCTTACCCCCGTACAATGAGCAGTTCTTC. The rearrangement uses TRBV11-3 and TRBJ2-1; D not certain. V was cut by 2 bases and J by 4 bases, with 6 bases left in between. Germline V lookup: CDR1 SGHNT, CDR2 YENEEA. The CDR3 has 13 amino acids.

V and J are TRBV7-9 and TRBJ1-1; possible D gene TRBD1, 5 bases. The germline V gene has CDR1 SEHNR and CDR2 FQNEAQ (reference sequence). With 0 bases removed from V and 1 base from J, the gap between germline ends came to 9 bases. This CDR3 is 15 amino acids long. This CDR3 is CASSLAGGQNTEAFF. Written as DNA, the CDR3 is TGTGCCAGCAGCTTAGCGGGGGGTCAGAACACTGAAGCTTTCTTT.

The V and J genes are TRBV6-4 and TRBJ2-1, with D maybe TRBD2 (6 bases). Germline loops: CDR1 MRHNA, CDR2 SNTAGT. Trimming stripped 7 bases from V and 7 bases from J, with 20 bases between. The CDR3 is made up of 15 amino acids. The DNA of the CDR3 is TGTGCCAGCAAACTTGAGGCGCTCGGGGGAAATGAGCAGTTCTTC. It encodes CASKLEALGGNEQFF.

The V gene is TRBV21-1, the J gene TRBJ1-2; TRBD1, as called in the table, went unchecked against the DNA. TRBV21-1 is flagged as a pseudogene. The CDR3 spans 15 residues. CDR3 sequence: CASSAMGTGSYGYTF. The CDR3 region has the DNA TGTGCCAGCAGCGCCATGGGAACAGGCAGCTATGGCTACACCTTC.